What follows are 22 T cell receptor beta chains derived from one specimen sequenced in a study of T-cell reconstitution after alpha-beta-depleted transplantation in children. Molecular barcoding with unique molecular identifiers was used for the TCRbeta library. MiXCR was run by TCRdb on the PCR reads, yielding one entry per CDR3 protein. The sample contains some 840,000 distinct CDR3 sequences, 16% of which appear only once. The sample in question was PBMCs, mostly from graft donor cells, obtained 360 days after TCRalphabeta/CD19-depleted stem cell transplant. The receptors were sampled from a male patient aged 10-17 years who had a stem cell transplant for acute lymphoblastic leukemia, so the T cells may come from the graft donor.

This clonotype was seen only a few times. V and J are TRBV19 and TRBJ2-1; D not resolved. The germline V gene encodes CDR1 LNHDA and CDR2 SQIVND (reference sequence). Trimming took 8 bases from V and 5 from J, leaving 10 bases between them. The CDR3 runs to 12 residues. The CDR3 spells CASWGDHNEQFF. CDR3 nucleotides: TGTGCCAGTTGGGGTGACCACAATGAGCAGTTCTTC.

This clonotype showed up just a few times. The V and J genes are TRBV29-1 and TRBJ1-1; D perhaps matches TRBD1 (5 bases). CDR1 SQVTM and CDR2 ANQGSEA come from the germline V gene. Trimming stripped 4 bases from V and 1 base from J, with 16 bases between. This CDR3 comprises 15 residues. The CDR3 is CSVVPREGGNTEAFF. The CDR3, as DNA: TGCAGCGTTGTTCCCAGGGAAGGAGGGAACACTGAAGCTTTCTTT.

This clonotype was picked up a small number of times. CDR3 nucleotide sequence: TGCAGTATCCCTCCTGGGGCGGAGAACACTGAAGCTTTCTTT. Residues: CSIPPGAENTEAFF. The V call is TRBV20-1, the J call TRBJ1-1; the D gene is possibly TRBD1 (5 bases). This CDR3 spans 14 amino acids. In germline, CDR1 is DFQATT, CDR2 SNEGSKA (reference sequence). The V and J ends lost 8 bases and 1 base respectively, with 17 bases between them.

At least ten counts were recorded for this clonotype. The chain carries TRBV4-1 and TRBJ1-1; no firm D call. Germline V gives CDR1 MGHRA, CDR2 YSYEKL. CDR3 length equals 13 residues. The V and J ends lost 0 bases and 10 bases respectively, with 12 bases between them. The CDR3 loop reads CASSQDVQAGAFF. The CDR3 nucleotides read TGCGCCAGCAGCCAAGATGTTCAGGCCGGAGCTTTCTTT.

This clonotype was recorded a few times. The genes are TRBV7-6 and TRBJ2-1; possible D gene TRBD1, 5 bases. This CDR3 region has 17 residues. Trimming removed 2 bases from V and 9 bases from J, with 23 bases in between. Germline loops: CDR1 SGHVS, CDR2 FNYEAQ. Written as DNA, the CDR3 is TGTGCCAGCAGCTTATATCCCAAAGGGGCGAAGGACGGTGAGCAGTTCTTC. Its protein is CASSLYPKGAKDGEQFF.

Only a few counts were recorded for this clonotype. J is TRBJ1-1 and V is TRBV5-4; 7 nucleotides line up with TRBD1. The trim removed 4 bases at V and 4 bases at J, leaving 4 bases unmatched. The germline gives CDR1 SGHNT, CDR2 YYREEE (reference sequence). The CDR3 contains 13 residues. This CDR3 is CASSGRQGTEAFF. CDR3 bases: TGTGCCAGCAGCGGGAGACAGGGCACTGAAGCTTTCTTT.

This clonotype was seen many times. The V gene is TRBV7-6, the J gene TRBJ1-2; TRBD1 matches 8 bases. The CDR3 is 14 amino acids. J was trimmed by 6 bases and V by 5 bases; bases with no gene match: 8. Germline V gives CDR1 SGHVS, CDR2 FNYEAQ. CDR3 sequence: CASSGRTGKDGYTF. CDR3 in DNA: TGTGCCAGCAGCGGGAGGACAGGGAAGGATGGCTACACCTTC.

V and J are TRBV24-1 and TRBJ2-5, with 7 nucleotides matching TRBD2. Germline loops: CDR1 KGHDR, CDR2 SFDVKD. V was clipped by 4 bases and J by 5 bases; unmatched bases: 9. The CDR3 is made up of 15 amino acids. CDR3: CATSDPAGIRETQYF. The CDR3, as DNA: TGTGCCACCAGTGACCCAGCGGGGATTAGGGAGACCCAGTACTTC.

The rearrangement uses TRBV20-1 and TRBJ2-4; perhaps TRBD1 as D (5 bases). V was pared by 3 bases and J by 7 bases, with 13 bases between. Germline V gene lookup returns CDR1 DFQATT and CDR2 SNEGSKA (reference sequence). The CDR3 covers 13 residues. The CDR3 loop is CSARGSTGNIQYF. CDR3 DNA sequence: TGCAGTGCTAGGGGGTCAACAGGCAACATTCAGTACTTC.

The chain links TRBV18 to TRBJ2-1; TRBD2 matches at 7 bases. Germline-derived CDR1 and CDR2 are KGHSH and LQKENI. The V and J ends lost 6 bases and 3 bases, in that order; junction bases with no gene match: 14. This CDR3 contains 17 residues. CDR3 DNA sequence: TGTGCCAGCTCCCTTTTCCTAGCGGAGGCTGGCTACAATGAGCAGTTCTTC. Protein product: CASSLFLAEAGYNEQFF.

This clonotype has just a few counts. V and J are TRBV29-1 and TRBJ2-3; maybe TRBD2 (5 bases). The CDR3 is 12 amino acids. Per the germline V gene, CDR1 is SQVTM and CDR2 is ANQGSEA. Trimming cost V 1 base and J 9 bases, with 11 bases left between them. The CDR3 region has the DNA TGCAGCGTTGAAGTGGGAGCGAACACGCAGTATTTT. Residues: CSVEVGANTQYF.

This chain links TRBV5-5 with TRBJ1-1; 8 positions match TRBD1. The CDR3 runs 15 residues. V dropped 2 bases and J dropped 3; count of bases not matched to a gene: 6. Germline V gene sequence: CDR1 SGHKS, CDR2 YYEKEE (reference sequence). The CDR3 bases are TGTGCCAGCAGCTTCCAGGACAGGGCCCACACTGAAGCTTTCTTT. The encoded protein is CASSFQDRAHTEAFF.

Only a few counts were recorded for this clonotype. The gene calls are TRBV12-3 or TRBV12-4 and TRBJ1-2; 12 nucleotides line up with TRBD1. The CDR3 is 16 residues long. The V and J ends lost 5 bases and 4 bases, in that order; junction bases with no gene match: 8. CDR3 sequence (DNA): TGTGCCAGCAGTCTCACCGGGACAGGGGGCGCCTATGGCTACACCTTC. This sequence encodes CASSLTGTGGAYGYTF.

The rearrangement links TRBV18 to TRBJ2-7; TRBD2 aligns across 9 bases. Germline values: CDR1 KGHSH, CDR2 LQKENI. V lost 2 bases, J lost 7 bases, and 6 bases stayed unmatched. The CDR3 runs to 14 residues. CDR3 sequence: CASSPGAGGDEQYF. CDR3 coding DNA: TGTGCCAGCTCACCAGGCGCGGGAGGGGATGAGCAGTACTTC.

This clonotype was counted a few times. The chain has TRBV6-5 and TRBJ2-4; D gene ambiguous. CDR3 length equals 17 residues. Germline assignment: CDR1 MNHEY and CDR2 SVGAGI. Trimming removed 1 base from V and 0 bases from J, with 13 bases in between. For the CDR3, the DNA is TGTGCCAGCAGTTACTACTTCTCCTCTCTAGCCAAAAACATTCAGTACTTC. Its protein is CASSYYFSSLAKNIQYF.

The CDR3 spells CAISLRDINQPQHF. Written as DNA, the CDR3 is TGTGCCATCAGTCTCCGGGACATAAATCAGCCCCAGCATTTT. The chain recombines TRBV10-3 with TRBJ1-5; D may be TRBD1 (6 bases). Trimming removed 5 bases from V and 4 bases from J, with 12 bases in between. The germline V gene has CDR1 ENHRY and CDR2 SYGVKD. The CDR3 has 14 residues.

The J gene is TRBJ2-7, the V gene TRBV7-9; D is possibly TRBD1 or TRBD2 (5 bases each). Germline assignment: CDR1 SEHNR and CDR2 FQNEAQ (reference sequence). V shed 4 bases and J shed 2 bases, with 18 bases lying between them. CDR3 size: 16 residues. Written as DNA, the CDR3 is TGTGCCAGCAGCTGGCCGGGGCAGCCCGAAACCTACGAGCAGTACTTC. Its protein product is CASSWPGQPETYEQYF.

The rearrangement joins TRBV12-3 or TRBV12-4 to TRBJ2-1; D is unresolved. Between the trimmed V and J ends, which lost 4 bases and 2 bases, there was a span of 9 bases. This CDR3 is 14 amino acids long. The CDR3 coding sequence is TGTGCCAGCAGTTCCGAGGTAACCTACAATGAGCAGTTCTTC. Its protein product is CASSSEVTYNEQFF.

The chain has TRBV4-1 and TRBJ2-1, with D tentatively TRBD2 (6 bases). The CDR3 consists of 15 residues. Germline V gene lookup returns CDR1 MGHRA and CDR2 YSYEKL. With 1 base removed from V and 2 bases from J, the gap between germline ends came to 9 bases. CDR3 nucleotide sequence: TGCGCCAGCAGCCAAGCGGGACTCGCCTACAATGAGCAGTTCTTC. Protein product: CASSQAGLAYNEQFF.

This clonotype was seen repeatedly, ten times or more. The rearrangement joins TRBV27 to TRBJ2-7; D is undetermined. The CDR3 has 14 residues. Trimming left V 3 bases short and J 0 bases short, with 9 bases between. Germline V lookup: CDR1 MNHEY, CDR2 SMNVEV (reference sequence). Here the CDR3 reads CASSFGRHSYEQYF. The CDR3 region has the DNA TGTGCCAGCAGTTTTGGCCGGCACTCCTACGAGCAGTACTTC.

The rearrangement joins TRBV12-3 or TRBV12-4 to TRBJ1-1; 10 bases line up with TRBD1. Germline trimming cut 6 bases from V and 11 bases from J; bases unmatched to any gene: 9. The CDR3 is made up of 13 amino acids. DNA of the CDR3: TGTGCCAGCAGGGAGGGGACAGGGGCGAATGCTTTCTTT. Residues: CASREGTGANAFF.

The rearrangement uses TRBV27 and TRBJ2-3; D call uncertain. Germline V gene data show CDR1 as MNHEY and CDR2 as SMNVEV (reference sequence). The CDR3 loop spans 16 amino acids. V lost 6 bases, J lost 3 bases, and 19 bases lay in between. The CDR3 sequence is CASSLLGHTITDTQYF. CDR3 sequence (DNA): TGTGCCAGCAGCCTATTAGGTCACACGATTACAGATACGCAGTATTTT.